Below, one T cell receptor (beta chain) is given with its context. Assay used: immunoSEQ multiplex PCR; TCRdb lists only in-frame clones, some missing. The sample lists fewer than 200,000 clones; 80% to 90% were seen once. The data derive from a study of blood T cell repertoires in COVID-19. Across the study: PBMCs, B-cell-depleted T cells, or T cells were the source of the cDNA or gDNA that made up the material.

The CDR3 has 15 residues. CDR1 and CDR2 (germline): MNHEY, SMNVEV (reference sequence). V shed 3 bases and J shed 8 bases, with 19 bases lying between them. The rearrangement uses TRBV27 and TRBJ1-2; no clear D gene. This TCR derives from a man aged 18 to 30 who had recovered from COVID-19. Sequencing was done on a sample of peripheral blood. DNA for the CDR3: TGTGCCAGCAGTTTCAATCCCCCCCGCGGGCCAGGCTACACCTTC. It specifies CASSFNPPRGPGYTF.